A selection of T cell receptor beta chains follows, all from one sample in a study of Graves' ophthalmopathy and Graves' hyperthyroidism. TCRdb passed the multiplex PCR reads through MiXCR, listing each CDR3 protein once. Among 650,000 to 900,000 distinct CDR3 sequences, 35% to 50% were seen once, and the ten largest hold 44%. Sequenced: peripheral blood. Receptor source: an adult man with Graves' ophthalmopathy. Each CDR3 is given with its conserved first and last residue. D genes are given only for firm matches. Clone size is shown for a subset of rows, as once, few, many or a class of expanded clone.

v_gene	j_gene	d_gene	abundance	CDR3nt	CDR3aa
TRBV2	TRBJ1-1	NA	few	TGTGCCAGCAGGGATTTCCAAACAGGGCCCTTGGTAGCTTTCTTT	CASRDFQTGPLVAFF
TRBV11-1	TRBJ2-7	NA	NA	TGTGCCAGCAGCTTATTGGCTATGTACGGGCAGTACTTC	CASSLLAMYGQYF
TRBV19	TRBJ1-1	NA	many	TGTGCCAGTACCCTTCCCCAAGGGACTGAAGCTTTCTTT	CASTLPQGTEAFF
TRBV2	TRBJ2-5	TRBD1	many	TGTGCCAGCAGTCGGACAGGGAGGACAGAGACCCAGTACTTC	CASSRTGRTETQYF
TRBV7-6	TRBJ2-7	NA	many	TGTGCCAGCAGCCCCCGTACAGGTCAATACTACGAGCAGTACTTC	CASSPRTGQYYEQYF
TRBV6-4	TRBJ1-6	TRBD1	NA	TGTGCCAGCAGGCCGGGACAGCGATTACGTTCACCCCTCCACTTT	CASRPGQRLRSPLHF
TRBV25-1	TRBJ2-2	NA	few	TGTGCCAGCAGCCAGCCGGGGGCAGTCGAGAACACCGGGGAGCTGTTTTTT	CASSQPGAVENTGELFF
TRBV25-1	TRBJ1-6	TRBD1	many	TGTGCCAGCAGGCCGGGACAGAGATTAGTCCTCCACTTT	CASRPGQRLVLHF
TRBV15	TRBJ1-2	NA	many	TGTGCCGTCGAGACCGGAGCTAACTATGGCTACACCTTC	CAVETGANYGYTF
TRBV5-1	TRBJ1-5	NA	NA	TGCGCCAGCAGCCAAGGTACAGGGCAGGAGCCCCAGCATTTT	CASSQGTGQEPQHF
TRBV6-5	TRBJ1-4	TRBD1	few	TGTGCCAGCAGTCATCCGGGACAGGGGGGTGAAAAACTGTTTTTT	CASSHPGQGGEKLFF
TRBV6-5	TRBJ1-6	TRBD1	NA	TGTGCCAGCAGTTACTCGAGCAGGGGGCTTTCCTACTCACCCCTCCACTTT	CASSYSSRGLSYSPLHF
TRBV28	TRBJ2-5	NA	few	TGTGCCAGCAGTCTTGACAGGGAGGGGGAGGAGACCCAGTACTTC	CASSLDREGEETQYF
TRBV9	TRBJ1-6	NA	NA	TGTGCCAGCAGTTCTCTCGGGTTGGGTAATTCACCCCTCCACTTT	CASSSLGLGNSPLHF
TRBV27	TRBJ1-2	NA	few	TGTGCCAGCAATGGGGGGAATGGCTACACCTTC	CASNGGNGYTF
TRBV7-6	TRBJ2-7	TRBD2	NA	TGTGCCAGCAGCCTAGCGGGAGGGGACTACTACGAGCAGTACTTC	CASSLAGGDYYEQYF
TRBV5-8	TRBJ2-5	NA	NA	TGTGCCAGCAGCTCCCGGGAAAATCAAGAGACCCAGTACTTC	CASSSRENQETQYF
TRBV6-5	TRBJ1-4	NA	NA	TGTGCCAGCACGTATACGGGTATTAGGGGTGAAAAACTGTTTTTT	CASTYTGIRGEKLFF